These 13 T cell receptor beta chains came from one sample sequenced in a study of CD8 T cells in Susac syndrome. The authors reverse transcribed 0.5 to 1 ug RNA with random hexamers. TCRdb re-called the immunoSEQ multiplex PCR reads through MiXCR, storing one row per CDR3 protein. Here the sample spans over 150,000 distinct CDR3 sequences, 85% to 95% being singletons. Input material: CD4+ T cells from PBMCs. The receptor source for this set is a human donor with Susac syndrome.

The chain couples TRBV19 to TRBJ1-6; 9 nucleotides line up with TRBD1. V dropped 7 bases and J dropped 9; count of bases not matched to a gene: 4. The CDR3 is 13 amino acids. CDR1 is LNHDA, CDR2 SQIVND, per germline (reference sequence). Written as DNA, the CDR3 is TGTGCCAGTACTACGGGACAGGGTTCACCCCTCCACTTT. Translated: CASTTGQGSPLHF.

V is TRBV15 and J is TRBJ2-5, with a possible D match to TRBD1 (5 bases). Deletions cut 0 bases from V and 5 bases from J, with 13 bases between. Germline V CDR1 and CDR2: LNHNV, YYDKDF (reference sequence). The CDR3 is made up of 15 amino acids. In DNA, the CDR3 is TGTGCCACCAGCAGAGATCCAGGCAGGGCGGAGACCCAGTACTTC. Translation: CATSRDPGRAETQYF.

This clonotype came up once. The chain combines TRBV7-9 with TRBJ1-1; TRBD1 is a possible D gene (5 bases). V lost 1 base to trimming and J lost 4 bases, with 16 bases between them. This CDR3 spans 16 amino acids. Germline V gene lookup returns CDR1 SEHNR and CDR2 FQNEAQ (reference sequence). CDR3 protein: CASSLDRGRVVTEAFF. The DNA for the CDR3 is TGTGCCAGCAGCTTAGATCGGGGCAGGGTGGTCACTGAAGCTTTCTTT.

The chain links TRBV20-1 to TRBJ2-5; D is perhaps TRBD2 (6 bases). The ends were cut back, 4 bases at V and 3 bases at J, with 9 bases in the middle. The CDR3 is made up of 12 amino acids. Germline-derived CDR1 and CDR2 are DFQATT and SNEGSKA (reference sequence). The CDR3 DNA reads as TGCAGTGCTAAGGCGGGAAAAGAGACCCAGTACTTC. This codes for CSAKAGKETQYF.

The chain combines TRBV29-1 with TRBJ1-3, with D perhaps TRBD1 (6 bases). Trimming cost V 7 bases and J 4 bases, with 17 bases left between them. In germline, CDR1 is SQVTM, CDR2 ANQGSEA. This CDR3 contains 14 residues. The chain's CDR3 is CSAEGGLRGNTIYF. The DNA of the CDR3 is TGCAGCGCGGAGGGGGGATTGAGAGGAAACACCATATATTTT.

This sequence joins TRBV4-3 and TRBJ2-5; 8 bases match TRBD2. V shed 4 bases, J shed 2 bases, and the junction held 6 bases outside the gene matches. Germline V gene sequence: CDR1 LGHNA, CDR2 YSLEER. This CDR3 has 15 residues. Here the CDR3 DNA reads TGCGCCAGCAGCCGTATTAGCGGGACACAAGAGACCCAGTACTTC. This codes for CASSRISGTQETQYF.

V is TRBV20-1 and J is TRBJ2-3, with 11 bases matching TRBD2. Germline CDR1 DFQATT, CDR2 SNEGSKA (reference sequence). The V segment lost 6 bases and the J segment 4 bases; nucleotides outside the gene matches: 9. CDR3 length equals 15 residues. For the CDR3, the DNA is TGCAGTGCGACCCAGACTAGCGGGGCTGCAGATACGCAGTATTTT. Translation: CSATQTSGAADTQYF.

The CDR3 here is CSAQRTGFNQPQHF. In nucleotides, the CDR3 is TGCAGTGCTCAGAGGACAGGGTTCAATCAGCCCCAGCATTTT. The gene calls are TRBV20-1 and TRBJ1-5; TRBD1 aligns across 8 bases. The V segment lost 5 bases and the J segment 3 bases; nucleotides outside the gene matches: 6. The length of the CDR3 is 14 residues. Germline CDR1 and CDR2: DFQATT and SNEGSKA (reference sequence).

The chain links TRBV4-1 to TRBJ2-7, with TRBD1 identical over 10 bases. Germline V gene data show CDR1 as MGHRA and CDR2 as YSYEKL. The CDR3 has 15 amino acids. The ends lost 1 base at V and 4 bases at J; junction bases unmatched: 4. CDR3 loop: CASSQGGTGVYEQYF. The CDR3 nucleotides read TGCGCCAGCAGCCAAGGTGGGACAGGGGTTTACGAGCAGTACTTC.

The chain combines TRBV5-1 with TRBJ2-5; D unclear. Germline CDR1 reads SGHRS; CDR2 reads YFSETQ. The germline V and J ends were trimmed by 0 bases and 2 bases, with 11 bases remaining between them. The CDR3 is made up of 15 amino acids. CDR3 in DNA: TGCGCCAGCAGCTTGGCCGAGCGTAGACAAGAGACCCAGTACTTC. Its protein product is CASSLAERRQETQYF.

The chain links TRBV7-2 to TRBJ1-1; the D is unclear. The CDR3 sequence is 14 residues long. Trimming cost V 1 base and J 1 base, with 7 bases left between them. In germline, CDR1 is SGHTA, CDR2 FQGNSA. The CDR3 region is CASSLVPENTEAFF. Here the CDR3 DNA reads TGTGCCAGCAGCTTAGTTCCCGAGAACACTGAAGCTTTCTTT.

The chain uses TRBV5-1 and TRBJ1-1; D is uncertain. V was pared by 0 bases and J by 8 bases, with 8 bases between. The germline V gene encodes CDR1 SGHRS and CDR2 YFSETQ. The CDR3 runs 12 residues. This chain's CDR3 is CASSLVEGEAFF. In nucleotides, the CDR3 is TGCGCCAGCAGCTTGGTGGAGGGCGAAGCTTTCTTT. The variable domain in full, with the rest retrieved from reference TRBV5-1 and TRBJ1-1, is KAGVTQTPRYLIKTRGQQVTLSCSPISGHRSVSWYQQTPGQGLQFLFEYFSETQRNKGNFPGRFSGRQFSNSRSEMNVSTLELGDSALYLCASSLVEGEAFFGQGTRLTVV.

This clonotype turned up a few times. The CDR3 coding sequence is TGTGCCAGCAGCCCTGGACAGGGGGCATCCGGGGAGCTGTTTTTT. Translating it yields CASSPGQGASGELFF. This rearrangement joins TRBV3-1 to TRBJ2-2; 11 bases fit TRBD1. The V segment lost 4 bases and the J segment 6 bases; nucleotides outside the gene matches: 4. The CDR3 runs to 15 residues. The germline V gene has CDR1 LGHDT and CDR2 YNNKEL (reference sequence).